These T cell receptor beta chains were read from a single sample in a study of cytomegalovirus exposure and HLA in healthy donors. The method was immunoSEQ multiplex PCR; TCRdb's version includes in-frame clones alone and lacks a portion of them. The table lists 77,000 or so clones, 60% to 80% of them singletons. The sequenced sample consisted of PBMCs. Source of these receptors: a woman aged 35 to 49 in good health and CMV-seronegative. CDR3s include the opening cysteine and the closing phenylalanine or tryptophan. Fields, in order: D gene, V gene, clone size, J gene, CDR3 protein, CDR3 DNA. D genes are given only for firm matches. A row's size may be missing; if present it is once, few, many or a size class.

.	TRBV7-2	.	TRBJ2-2	CASSWLGTNTGELFF	TGTGCCAGCAGCTGGCTAGGTACGAACACCGGGGAGCTGTTTTTT
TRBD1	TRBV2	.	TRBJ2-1	CASSVDRGEYNEQFF	TGTGCCAGCAGTGTCGACAGGGGAGAGTACAATGAGCAGTTCTTC
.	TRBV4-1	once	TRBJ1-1	CASSQVTGRGGRTEAFF	TGCGCCAGCAGCCAAGTGACCGGACGGGGGGGTAGGACTGAAGCTTTCTTT
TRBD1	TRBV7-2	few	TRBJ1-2	CASSLAPDRGLGYTF	TGTGCCAGCAGCTTAGCCCCGGACAGGGGGCTTGGCTACACCTTC
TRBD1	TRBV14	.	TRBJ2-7	CASSQDLRQGRGEQYF	TGTGCCAGCAGCCAAGATTTGCGACAGGGTCGAGGCGAGCAGTACTTC
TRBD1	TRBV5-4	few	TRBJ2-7	CASSIDRGYEQYF	TGTGCCAGCAGCATAGACAGGGGATACGAGCAGTACTTC
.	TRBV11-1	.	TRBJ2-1	CASSLGGPYNEQFF	TGTGCCAGCAGCTTAGGGGGGCCCTACAATGAGCAGTTCTTC
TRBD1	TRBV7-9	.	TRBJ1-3	CASSLVGRGNLAGNTIYF	TGTGCCAGCAGCTTAGTCGGCAGGGGGAATCTTGCCGGAAACACCATATATTTT
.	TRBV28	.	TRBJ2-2	CCSQGNTGELFF	TGTTGTTCTCAGGGGAACACCGGGGAGCTGTTTTTT
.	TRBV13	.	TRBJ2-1	CAGSPPRSRPAGEQFF	TGTGCCGGCAGCCCTCCCCGGTCCCGCCCCGCTGGTGAGCAGTTCTTC
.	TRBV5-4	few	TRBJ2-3	CASSLGRLEGTQYF	TGTGCCAGCAGCTTGGGACGCCTGGAGGGTACGCAGTATTTT
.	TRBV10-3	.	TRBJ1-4	CATTGQTTNEKLFF	TGTGCCACGACCGGACAGACAACTAATGAAAAACTGTTTTTT
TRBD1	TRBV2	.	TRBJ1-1	CASTDRRNTEAFF	TGTGCCAGCACGGACAGGCGGAACACTGAAGCTTTCTTT
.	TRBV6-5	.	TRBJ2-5	CASSAPGGETQYF	TGTGCCAGCAGTGCGCCAGGCGGGGAGACCCAGTACTTC
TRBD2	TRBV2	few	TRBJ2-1	CASGRTSGSDEQFF	TGTGCCAGCGGAAGGACTAGCGGGAGCGATGAGCAGTTCTTC
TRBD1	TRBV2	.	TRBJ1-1	CASSVTGTGSTEAFF	TGTGCCAGCAGTGTGACCGGGACAGGGAGCACTGAAGCTTTCTTT
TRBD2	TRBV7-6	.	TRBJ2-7	CASSPGLGGGRYEQYF	TGTGCCAGCAGCCCGGGACTAGGGGGGGGGAGGTACGAGCAGTACTTC
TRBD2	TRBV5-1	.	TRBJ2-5	CASRYQERGGETQYF	TGCGCCAGCAGGTACCAAGAGCGGGGTGGAGAGACCCAGTACTTC
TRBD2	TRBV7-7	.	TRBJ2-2	CASSLEKAGGVGELFF	TGTGCTAGCAGTTTGGAGAAAGCGGGGGGAGTCGGGGAGCTGTTTTTT
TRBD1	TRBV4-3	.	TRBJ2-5	CASSQDGTGQTQYF	TGCGCCAGCAGCCAAGATGGGACAGGTCAGACCCAGTACTTC
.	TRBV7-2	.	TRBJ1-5	CASSLAGRGPLSNQPQHF	TGTGCCAGCAGCTTAGCGGGCAGGGGTCCCCTTAGCAATCAGCCCCAGCATTTT
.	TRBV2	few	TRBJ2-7	CASSAVRIEQYF	TGTGCCAGCAGTGCGGTCCGCATCGAGCAGTACTTC
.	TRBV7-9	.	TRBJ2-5	CASSPRTERETQYF	TGTGCCAGCAGCCCGAGGACAGAGAGGGAGACCCAGTACTTC
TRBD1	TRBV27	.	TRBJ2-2	CASSTRQGIDTGELFF	TGTGCCAGCAGTACCCGACAGGGTATCGACACCGGGGAGCTGTTTTTT
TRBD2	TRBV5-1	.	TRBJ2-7	CASSTRLAGDEQYF	TGCGCCAGCAGCACGCGACTAGCGGGGGACGAGCAGTACTTC
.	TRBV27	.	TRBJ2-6	CASRGTGANVLTF	TGTGCCAGTAGAGGAACTGGGGCCAACGTCCTGACTTTC
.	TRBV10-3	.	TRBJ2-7	CAIRDQGYEQYF	TGTGCCATCAGGGACCAGGGCTACGAGCAGTACTTC
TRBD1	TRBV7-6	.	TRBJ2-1	CASSGTGTKSRGEQFF	TGTGCCAGCAGCGGGACAGGGACAAAGTCTCGGGGTGAGCAGTTCTTC
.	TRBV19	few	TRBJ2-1	CASSMDWPLRSIEQFF	TGTGCCAGTAGTATGGACTGGCCCCTGCGTTCAATTGAGCAGTTCTTC